Given below is one T cell receptor beta chain in context. The table lists this clonotype with many counts. It has no known antigen specificity. No base quality information exists; no much larger clone differs at one position. Set within a cohort of healthcare workers in London, UK, this nested case-control study involved weekly PCR testing of nasopharyngeal swabs along with blood sampling. Between 23 and 31 March 2020, the week of the UK lockdown, healthcare workers were enrolled and then followed up weekly for as long as 16 weeks. To prepare the library, 5' RACE was applied. The sequencing machine was a NextSeq 500. To correct for sequencing error and PCR bias, the TCR library protocol tagged individual cDNA molecules with unique molecular identifiers. TCR alpha and beta chains were both sequenced, and the abundances of alpha and beta sequences in each sample were closely correlated with each other. In the paper's pipeline: Decombinator V4 was used to perform V gene, J gene and CDR3 annotation of TCR sequences. TCRs were defined as expanded if a significant change between any two time points was detected under a Poisson model with p below 0.0001. Abundances of TCRs were expressed as counts per million after normalisation to the total number of TCRs sequenced in each sample. TRAV1-2 paired with TRAJ12, TRAJ20 or TRAJ33 defined MAIT TCRs, while TRAV10 paired with TRAJ18 defined iNKT TCRs. VDJdb, accessed 1 November 2021, was searched for CMV, EBV and SARS-CoV-2 annotated TCRs, with TCRs annotated for multiple antigens excluded. TCRdb redid the processing of the public reads, applying fastp at Q25 and MiXCR, and retained in-frame beta chains. Rows with a matching CDR3 protein are joined into one entry that keeps the most common DNA and genes. The V and J calls and clone size are TCRdb's, not the authors'. The sample data list about 68,000 distinct CDR3 sequences, and more than 9% of these were observed just once. In total, the top ten clones hold less than 2% of the sample.

The sample comes from a study of early T cells in non-severe SARS-CoV-2 infection (dated by TCRdb to about 2021). A note on the overall study: Because TCR sequencing relied on bulk RNA taken from unsorted whole blood, pairing of alpha and beta chains was not possible. Points the paper makes about the study in general: VDJdb matching was skewed toward anti-spike CD8 responses and likely underestimated virus-specific expansions, missing private and CD4 specificities.

The germline V gene encodes CDR1 SNHLY and CDR2 FYNNEI. The germline ends are 14 bases apart after V is trimmed by 8 bases and J by 4 bases. From the cysteine through the phenylalanine, the CDR3 covers 13 amino acids. The retained sequence is limited to the CDR3, 39 bases, with the frame set at the first base. Sequencing used whole blood. The TCR was taken from an adult who was a healthcare worker with PCR-confirmed SARS-CoV-2 infection or an uninfected control (not recorded which). The chain links TRBV2 with TRBJ1-2; confidence is insufficient to name the D gene. The CDR3 region: CASPSSRSYGYTF. The DNA is TGTGCCAGCCCCTCCTCTCGTTCCTATGGCTACACCTTC.